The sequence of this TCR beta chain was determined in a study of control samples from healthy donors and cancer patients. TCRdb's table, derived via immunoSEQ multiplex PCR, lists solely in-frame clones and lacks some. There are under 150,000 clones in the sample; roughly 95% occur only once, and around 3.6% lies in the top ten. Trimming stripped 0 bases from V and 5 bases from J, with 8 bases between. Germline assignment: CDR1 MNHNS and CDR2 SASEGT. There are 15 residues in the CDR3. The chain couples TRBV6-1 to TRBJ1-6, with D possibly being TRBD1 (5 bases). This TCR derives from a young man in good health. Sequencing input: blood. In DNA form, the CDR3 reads TGTGCCAGCAGTGAAGCATCGGGGGATAATTCACCCCTCCACTTT. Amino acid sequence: CASSEASGDNSPLHF.